This T cell receptor beta chain was recorded in a study of human T cells and chemical hapten exposure. Trimming pared 0 bases from V and 2 bases from J, leaving 14 bases between. CDR3 size: 16 residues. Germline values: CDR1 LGHDT, CDR2 YNNKEL (reference sequence). Study-wide results and limits: Patch test score rose with PT1 expanded TCR count, significant at thresholds 8, 16 and 32, not 4.

TCRdb reprocessed the RACE reads via MiXCR and lists one record per CDR3 protein. Here the sample spans approximately 400,000 distinct CDR3 sequences, more than 4.5% being singletons. Specified time point: pre-sensitization, week 0. Stated treatment: therapeutic diphenylcyclopropenone sensitization with weekly scalp DPC. In regard to this clonotype: Its antigen is still unknown.

The receptor was derived from a woman in her 50s with alopecia areata. Some clones in this sample may be carry-over from other donors' samples. V is TRBV3-1 and J is TRBJ2-7, with D perhaps matching TRBD2 (5 bases). The sequences come from whole blood, collected in connection with sensitization to the hapten diphenylcyclopropenone (DPC). The CDR3 loop is CASSQDSSVDAYEQYF. DNA for the CDR3: TGTGCCAGCAGCCAAGACAGTAGCGTGGATGCCTACGAGCAGTACTTC.